This T cell receptor beta chain derives from a study of blood T cell repertoires in COVID-19. Profiled with immunoSEQ multiplex PCR; TCRdb holds only in-frame clones, not every one. The data show about 190,000 clones, roughly 89% seen once. The CDR3 is 16 residues long. The J segment lost 2 bases and the V segment lost 0 bases, leaving 7 bases of the junction unmatched. Germline V lookup: CDR1 SGHRS, CDR2 YFSETQ. Sequencing was carried out using peripheral blood. J is TRBJ2-7 and V is TRBV5-1; 8 bases are shared with TRBD2. This receptor was identified in a man in his forties with acute or convalescent COVID-19. DNA for the CDR3: TGCGCCAGCAGCTTGGCTCTCGGGGGGGTCCCCTACGAGCAGTACTTC. This translates into CASSLALGGVPYEQYF. Full variable domain (missing parts from reference TRBV5-1 and TRBJ2-7): KAGVTQTPRYLIKTRGQQVTLSCSPISGHRSVSWYQQTPGQGLQFLFEYFSETQRNKGNFPGRFSGRQFSNSRSEMNVSTLELGDSALYLCASSLALGGVPYEQYFGPGTRLTVT.